These T cell receptor beta chains were read from a single sample in a study of shared clonotypes between healthy human individuals. TCRdb's copy holds only in-frame clones and misses some; the assay was immunoSEQ multiplex PCR. Altogether roughly 2.2 million clones are present, just over 90% being singletons, with the ten largest covering about 0.37%. The sequenced sample consisted of naive CD4+ T cells from PBMCs. Source of these receptors: a man aged 18 to 30 in good health. Some clones in this sample may be carry-over from other donors' samples. Each CDR3 is given with its conserved first and last residue. Each record gives: D gene, V gene, J gene, clone size, CDR3 DNA, CDR3 protein. D genes are given only for firm matches. Some rows have no size entry. The others give once, few or many, or a class for an expanded clone.

D gene: NA
V gene: TRBV15
J gene: TRBJ2-7
clone size: NA
CDR3 DNA: TGTGCCACCAGCCCCGGAGGCTGGAGTGTCTTGAACGAGCAGTACTTC
CDR3 protein: CATSPGGWSVLNEQYF

D gene: NA
V gene: TRBV7-6
J gene: TRBJ2-1
clone size: NA
CDR3 DNA: TGTGCCAGCAGCTTAGATCTAGCGCAAAGCTCCTACAATGAGCAGTTCTTC
CDR3 protein: CASSLDLAQSSYNEQFF

D gene: NA
V gene: TRBV5-1
J gene: TRBJ1-2
clone size: few
CDR3 DNA: TGCGCCAGCAGCTTGGAGTCCAACTATGGCTACACCTTC
CDR3 protein: CASSLESNYGYTF

D gene: NA
V gene: TRBV10-3
J gene: TRBJ1-1
clone size: NA
CDR3 DNA: TGTGCCATCAGCCAACAGGAGAACACTGAAGCTTTCTTT
CDR3 protein: CAISQQENTEAFF

D gene: TRBD1
V gene: TRBV6-1
J gene: TRBJ2-7
clone size: NA
CDR3 DNA: TGTGCCAGCAGTGCAGACAGGGACTACGAGCAGTACTTC
CDR3 protein: CASSADRDYEQYF

D gene: TRBD1
V gene: TRBV28
J gene: TRBJ1-4
clone size: NA
CDR3 DNA: TGTGCCAGCAGCCTGAGCCCTCCGGACAGGGGGAATGAAAAACTGTTTTTT
CDR3 protein: CASSLSPPDRGNEKLFF

D gene: NA
V gene: TRBV9
J gene: TRBJ2-7
clone size: NA
CDR3 DNA: TGTGCCAGCAGCGTAGGTAACGCGGCGGTCTACGAGCAGTACTTC
CDR3 protein: CASSVGNAAVYEQYF

D gene: TRBD2
V gene: TRBV18
J gene: TRBJ2-1
clone size: NA
CDR3 DNA: TGTGCCAGCTCACAACCGGGACTACGATACAATGAGCAGTTCTTC
CDR3 protein: CASSQPGLRYNEQFF

D gene: TRBD1
V gene: TRBV5-1
J gene: TRBJ2-7
clone size: NA
CDR3 DNA: TGCGCCAGCAGGGGACAGGGGGCGCTTGAGCAGTACTTC
CDR3 protein: CASRGQGALEQYF

D gene: NA
V gene: TRBV9
J gene: TRBJ2-4
clone size: NA
CDR3 DNA: TGTGCCAGCAGCGTAGCGGGTTCAGCCAAAAACATTCAGTACTTC
CDR3 protein: CASSVAGSAKNIQYF

D gene: NA
V gene: TRBV5-8
J gene: TRBJ1-3
clone size: NA
CDR3 DNA: TGTGCCAGCGAACACGGCGGCAGAAACACCATATATTTT
CDR3 protein: CASEHGGRNTIYF

D gene: NA
V gene: TRBV5-1
J gene: TRBJ1-2
clone size: NA
CDR3 DNA: TGCGCCAGCAGCCCCACGGGGGGTAACTATGGCTACACCTTC
CDR3 protein: CASSPTGGNYGYTF

D gene: TRBD1
V gene: TRBV15
J gene: TRBJ2-1
clone size: NA
CDR3 DNA: TGTGCCACCAGCAGAGATGTAATAACAGGGGGGATCTACAATGAGCAGTTCTTC
CDR3 protein: CATSRDVITGGIYNEQFF

D gene: TRBD2
V gene: TRBV2
J gene: TRBJ2-1
clone size: NA
CDR3 DNA: TGTGCCAGCAGTGTGTCTAGCGGGAGGTCAAATGAGCAGTTCTTC
CDR3 protein: CASSVSSGRSNEQFF

D gene: NA
V gene: TRBV5-1
J gene: TRBJ1-2
clone size: NA
CDR3 DNA: TGCGCCAGCAGCTTGGCCAGGGGAATCGTGTATGGCTACACCTTC
CDR3 protein: CASSLARGIVYGYTF

D gene: TRBD1
V gene: TRBV7-2
J gene: TRBJ2-3
clone size: once
CDR3 DNA: TGTGCCAGCAGCCCTCGTCTTCGGGACAGGGATCGGGCAGATACGCAGTATTTT
CDR3 protein: CASSPRLRDRDRADTQYF

D gene: NA
V gene: TRBV6-1
J gene: TRBJ2-2
clone size: NA
CDR3 DNA: TGTGCCAGCAGCCTTTACACCGGGGAGCTGTTTTTT
CDR3 protein: CASSLYTGELFF

D gene: NA
V gene: TRBV18
J gene: TRBJ2-3
clone size: NA
CDR3 DNA: TGTGCCAGCTCACCAGGCCTCGGAACAGATACGCAGTATTTT
CDR3 protein: CASSPGLGTDTQYF

D gene: TRBD2
V gene: TRBV7-2
J gene: TRBJ2-2
clone size: NA
CDR3 DNA: TGTGCCAGCAGGGCTCTAGCGGGAGGGCCTCGGGGCACCGGGGAGCTGTTTTTT
CDR3 protein: CASRALAGGPRGTGELFF

D gene: NA
V gene: TRBV28
J gene: TRBJ1-4
clone size: NA
CDR3 DNA: TGTGCCAGCAGTTCCCGATGGGGCACTAATGAAAAACTGTTTTTT
CDR3 protein: CASSSRWGTNEKLFF

D gene: TRBD1
V gene: TRBV7-2
J gene: TRBJ2-7
clone size: NA
CDR3 DNA: TGTGCCAGCAGCCTGGACAGGGTGTACGAGCAGTACTTC
CDR3 protein: CASSLDRVYEQYF

D gene: NA
V gene: TRBV11-3
J gene: TRBJ2-2
clone size: NA
CDR3 DNA: TGTGCCAGCAGCTTAGGGTGGGGCGGTACGGACACCGGGGAGCTGTTTTTT
CDR3 protein: CASSLGWGGTDTGELFF

D gene: NA
V gene: TRBV5-1
J gene: TRBJ2-5
clone size: NA
CDR3 DNA: TGCGCCAGCAGCTTGGGGGTTGGAGAGACCCAGTACTTC
CDR3 protein: CASSLGVGETQYF

D gene: NA
V gene: TRBV5-1
J gene: TRBJ2-1
clone size: NA
CDR3 DNA: TGCGCCAGCAGCCAAGACAGTTCCTACAATGAGCAGTTCTTC
CDR3 protein: CASSQDSSYNEQFF

D gene: NA
V gene: TRBV5-1
J gene: TRBJ1-3
clone size: once
CDR3 DNA: TGCGCCAGCAGCCGAAGCGGTGGTGCCTCTGGAAACACCATATATTTT
CDR3 protein: CASSRSGGASGNTIYF

D gene: NA
V gene: TRBV29-1
J gene: TRBJ2-7
clone size: NA
CDR3 DNA: TGCAGCGTTGCCCGCTCCCCCTACGAGCAGTACTTC
CDR3 protein: CSVARSPYEQYF

D gene: NA
V gene: TRBV27
J gene: TRBJ2-1
clone size: NA
CDR3 DNA: TGTGCCAGCAGTCTCTACAATGAGCAGTTCTTC
CDR3 protein: CASSLYNEQFF

D gene: TRBD2
V gene: TRBV9
J gene: TRBJ2-3
clone size: NA
CDR3 DNA: TGTGCCAGCAGCCCCCTTCTGGGACTAGCGACAGATACGCAGTATTTT
CDR3 protein: CASSPLLGLATDTQYF

D gene: NA
V gene: TRBV28
J gene: TRBJ1-2
clone size: few
CDR3 DNA: TGTGCCAGCAGTTTTTGGGATGGCTACACCTTC
CDR3 protein: CASSFWDGYTF

D gene: NA
V gene: TRBV6-5
J gene: TRBJ2-1
clone size: NA
CDR3 DNA: TGTGCCACCCACAGGGTCTCCAATGAGCAGTTCTTC
CDR3 protein: CATHRVSNEQFF

D gene: NA
V gene: TRBV5-8
J gene: TRBJ2-7
clone size: NA
CDR3 DNA: TGTGCCAGCAGCACTGGGGGGCCGGGTCGTTACGAGCAGTACTTC
CDR3 protein: CASSTGGPGRYEQYF

D gene: NA
V gene: TRBV5-6
J gene: TRBJ2-7
clone size: NA
CDR3 DNA: TGTGCCAGCAGTTTCTACCGGCGGAGCGAGCAGTACTTC
CDR3 protein: CASSFYRRSEQYF

D gene: NA
V gene: TRBV4-1
J gene: TRBJ2-3
clone size: NA
CDR3 DNA: TGCGCCAGCAGCCATCCCGGGGGCCAGGAAAACACAGATACGCAGTATTTT
CDR3 protein: CASSHPGGQENTDTQYF

D gene: NA
V gene: TRBV14
J gene: TRBJ2-2
clone size: NA
CDR3 DNA: TGTGCCAGCAGCCATTTTTTTATTGGACTTCCTCCTTCCACCGGGGAGCTGTTTTTT
CDR3 protein: CASSHFFIGLPPSTGELFF

D gene: NA
V gene: TRBV28
J gene: TRBJ1-1
clone size: NA
CDR3 DNA: TGTGCCAGCAGTCTTCGACAGAACACTGAAGCTTTCTTT
CDR3 protein: CASSLRQNTEAFF

D gene: NA
V gene: TRBV19
J gene: TRBJ1-2
clone size: NA
CDR3 DNA: TGTGCCAGTAGTATATCATCCAATGGCTACACCTTC
CDR3 protein: CASSISSNGYTF

D gene: NA
V gene: TRBV7-8
J gene: TRBJ2-1
clone size: NA
CDR3 DNA: TGTGCCAGCAGCTTAATTGAGGTCGGGACGGCCCAGTTCTTC
CDR3 protein: CASSLIEVGTAQFF

D gene: TRBD2
V gene: TRBV9
J gene: TRBJ2-6
clone size: NA
CDR3 DNA: TGTGCCAGCAGCCCCCGGCCGGGACTAGCGGGCCGGGGGGGGGCCAACGTCCTGACTTTC
CDR3 protein: CASSPRPGLAGRGGANVLTF

D gene: TRBD1
V gene: TRBV5-4
J gene: TRBJ1-2
clone size: NA
CDR3 DNA: TGTGCCAGCACCTTAGACAGGGCCGGATATGGCTACACCTTC
CDR3 protein: CASTLDRAGYGYTF

D gene: NA
V gene: TRBV10-3
J gene: TRBJ1-2
clone size: NA
CDR3 DNA: TGTGCCATCAGTGAGGTAGGGGGACGGATCACCTTC
CDR3 protein: CAISEVGGRITF

D gene: NA
V gene: TRBV11-2
J gene: TRBJ2-5
clone size: NA
CDR3 DNA: TGTGCCAGCAGCTACGGGCCGGAGACCCAGTACTTC
CDR3 protein: CASSYGPETQYF

D gene: NA
V gene: TRBV5-1
J gene: TRBJ2-5
clone size: NA
CDR3 DNA: TGCGCCAGCAGCTTGGAGGGGTCGGAGACCCAGTACTTC
CDR3 protein: CASSLEGSETQYF

D gene: NA
V gene: TRBV19
J gene: TRBJ1-1
clone size: NA
CDR3 DNA: TGTGCCAGTAGTATACGACCGGGGCCCGAAGCTTTCTTT
CDR3 protein: CASSIRPGPEAFF

D gene: TRBD2
V gene: TRBV27
J gene: TRBJ2-7
clone size: NA
CDR3 DNA: TGTGCCAGCAGTTTACTAGCGGGAGGCGTACCCCACGAGCAGTACTTC
CDR3 protein: CASSLLAGGVPHEQYF

D gene: TRBD2
V gene: TRBV13
J gene: TRBJ2-2
clone size: few
CDR3 DNA: TGTGCCAGCAGCCCAGTGGGGAGGGCGGACACCGGGGAGCTGTTTTTT
CDR3 protein: CASSPVGRADTGELFF